One sample yielded the 13 T cell receptor beta chains listed below, sequenced in a study of OX40 agonist ivuxolimab in advanced cancers. The assay was immunoSEQ multiplex PCR, and TCRdb's table has in-frame clones only and misses some. The sample consists of tens of thousands of clones, roughly nine tenths of them appearing once. Material: CD4+ or CD8+ T cells sorted from blood, obtained in a trial of the OX40 agonist ivuxolimab. The receptors were sampled from an adult with an advanced solid tumor such as melanoma, head and neck, liver or kidney cancer.

The CDR3 is CASRTGADSYEQYF. The CDR3 DNA follows: TGTGCCAGCAGAACAGGGGCGGACTCCTACGAGCAGTACTTC. This chain links TRBV6-1 with TRBJ2-7, with 7 bases that match TRBD1. Losses at the gene ends were 6 bases for V and 0 bases for J; bases not matched to a gene: 5. This CDR3 is built from 14 residues. In germline, CDR1 is MNHNS, CDR2 SASEGT.

The chain is built from TRBV5-4 and TRBJ1-2; 9 bases map to TRBD1. V gave up 4 bases and J gave up 11 bases; unmatched junction bases: 9. Germline CDR1 is SGHNT and CDR2 is YYREEE (reference sequence). There are 13 residues in the CDR3. The CDR3 DNA reads TGTGCCAGCAGCCGGGAGCGGACAGGGGAGTACACCTTC. Protein: CASSRERTGEYTF.

The chain carries TRBV29-1 and TRBJ2-7; D gene uncertain. Per germline, CDR1 SQVTM and CDR2 ANQGSEA. The CDR3 has 12 residues. Trimming took off 6 bases at V and 0 bases at J, with 9 bases between the two ends. The CDR3 sequence is CSVGGSSYEQYF. The CDR3 coding sequence is TGCAGCGTGGGCGGTAGCTCCTACGAGCAGTACTTC.

V gene TRBV18 combines with J gene TRBJ2-5; either TRBD1 or TRBD2 may fit D (5 bases each). V dropped 3 bases and J dropped 2 bases, with 22 bases sitting between them. CDR1 is KGHSH and CDR2 is LQKENI in the germline V gene. The CDR3 extends over 18 amino acids. The CDR3 DNA is TGTGCCAGCTCACCTCGAGGGGCCGGGACCAGGGCGCAAGAGACCCAGTACTTC. Translating gives CASSPRGAGTRAQETQYF.

V gene TRBV5-1 combines with J gene TRBJ2-7; unclear D gene. CDR3 length equals 14 residues. V was clipped by 4 bases and J by 3 bases, with 14 bases between them. Germline V gene lookup returns CDR1 SGHRS and CDR2 YFSETQ. The CDR3 loop is CASSTDLTLYEQYF. The CDR3 nucleotides read TGCGCCAGCAGCACCGACTTAACCCTCTACGAGCAGTACTTC.

The V gene is TRBV6-6, the J gene TRBJ1-2; D gene uncertain. From germline, CDR1 is MNHNY and CDR2 SVGAGI (reference sequence). Deletions cut 3 bases from V and 9 bases from J, with 17 bases between. The CDR3 runs to 14 residues. In DNA form, the CDR3 reads TGTGCCAGCAGTTATGAGCGGGGAGGTAGGAGCTACACCTTC. Translation: CASSYERGGRSYTF.

The rearrangement uses TRBV4-2 and TRBJ2-7; 9 nucleotides line up with TRBD2. The CDR3 is 16 residues long. V gave up 4 bases and J gave up 4 bases; unmatched junction bases: 11. Germline values: CDR1 LGHNA, CDR2 YNFKEQ. CDR3 coding DNA: TGTGCCAGCAGCCCCCGTGGAGCGGGGGGACCTTACGAGCAGTACTTC. As protein: CASSPRGAGGPYEQYF.

V is TRBV28 and J is TRBJ2-1; 11 bases agree with TRBD2. The CDR3 is 14 amino acids. With 6 bases clipped from V and 3 bases from J, the junction kept 1 base outside the gene matches. Germline CDR1 is MDHEN and CDR2 is SYDVKM. The CDR3 DNA sequence: TGTGCCAGCAGGGGACTAGCGGACTACAATGAGCAGTTCTTC. Translating it yields CASRGLADYNEQFF.

The J gene is TRBJ2-2, the V gene TRBV19; 10 bases are a match to TRBD2. The junction had 4 bases not matched to a gene; V was cut back by 6 bases and J by 6 bases. The CDR3 length is 14 residues. Germline V gene lookup returns CDR1 LNHDA and CDR2 SQIVND (reference sequence). The DNA for the CDR3 is TGTGCCAGTAGCCACGGGACTAGCGCCGGGGAGCTGTTTTTT. This translates into CASSHGTSAGELFF.

The CDR3 protein is CASSLSGANTDTQYF. DNA of the CDR3: TGCGCCAGCAGCTTGAGCGGGGCGAACACAGATACGCAGTATTTT. The chain employs TRBV5-1 and TRBJ2-3; 7 bases agree with TRBD2. Germline V gene sequence: CDR1 SGHRS, CDR2 YFSETQ. This CDR3 is built from 15 residues. Trimming removed 1 base from V and 2 bases from J; junction bases left unmatched: 4.

The V gene is TRBV7-9, the J gene TRBJ1-1, with D possibly being TRBD1 (5 bases). The germline V gene has CDR1 SEHNR and CDR2 FQNEAQ (reference sequence). Trimming took off 5 bases at V and 1 base at J, with 8 bases between the two ends. This CDR3 is built from 13 residues. CDR3 loop: CASSPQGNTEAFF. The CDR3, as DNA: TGTGCCAGCAGCCCTCAGGGGAACACTGAAGCTTTCTTT.

CDR3 in amino acids: CASSEQGYGYTF. The CDR3 DNA is TGTGCCAGCAGTGAACAGGGGTATGGCTACACCTTC. The chain is built from TRBV25-1 and TRBJ1-2, with D possibly TRBD1 on 6 matching bases. This CDR3 spans 12 amino acids. Germline V CDR1 and CDR2: MGHDK, SYGVNS. Trimming took off 2 bases at V and 5 bases at J, with 6 bases between the two ends.

This chain links TRBV7-8 with TRBJ1-6; possible D gene TRBD1, 5 bases. The CDR3 is 19 residues long. Trimming removed 6 bases from V and 0 bases from J, with 21 bases in between. The germline CDR1 and CDR2 sequences are SGHVS and FQNEAQ. The CDR3 nucleotides are TGTGCCAGCAGTCCTAACCGGGACGGCAGGCTCTCCTATAATTCACCCCTCCACTTT. Translation: CASSPNRDGRLSYNSPLHF.